The text below deals with one T cell receptor (beta chain). The data stem from a study of cytomegalovirus exposure and HLA in healthy donors. The study ran its PCR with 60 Vbeta and 13 Jbeta primers. Measured with immunoSEQ multiplex PCR; TCRdb has only the in-frame clones, and not every one. The sample comprises 100,000 to 140,000 clones, around four fifths of which are singletons, and 7% to 8% rests with the top ten. Germline CDR1 SGHNT, CDR2 YYREEE (reference sequence). This CDR3 contains 15 residues. V lost 0 bases, J lost 3 bases, and 10 bases lay in between. Material: PBMCs. This TCR came from a man aged 25-45 years in good health and CMV-seronegative. The chain is built from TRBV5-4 and TRBJ1-5; D uncertain. The CDR3: CASSLGGAVNQPQHF. CDR3 in DNA: TGTGCCAGCAGCTTGGGAGGAGCGGTCAATCAGCCCCAGCATTTT.